These 28 T cell receptor beta chains were sequenced from one sample in a study of cytomegalovirus exposure and HLA in healthy donors (TCRdb year 2017). Libraries were constructed by the immunoSEQ multiplex PCR assay. For the multiplex PCR, a mixture combining 60 forward primers for TCR Vbeta segments and 13 reverse primers for TCR Jbeta segments was used. As stored in TCRdb, this immuneACCESS dataset retains in-frame rearrangements with V and J assigned. A fraction of the clones does not appear; measured against another copy, unresolved V genes explain less than half of the discrepancy, and the remainder lacks a known reason. The sample table contains around 150,000 clones; only one count was recorded for 80% to 90% of them. 5% to 7% of the sample goes to the ten largest clones. Specimen: PBMCs. The receptors here all came from a man between 45 and 60 years old in good health and CMV-seropositive.

The chain recombines TRBV11-3 with TRBJ2-5, with D possibly matching TRBD2 (5 bases). This CDR3 contains 17 residues. From germline, CDR1 is SGHNT and CDR2 YENEEA. V lost 2 bases and J lost 4, with 20 bases in between. CDR3 amino acids: CASSLYFEGEPPETQYF. The CDR3 region has the DNA TGTGCCAGCAGCTTATATTTTGAGGGAGAGCCCCCAGAGACCCAGTACTTC. Supplemented by reference TRBV11-3 and TRBJ2-5, the full variable domain reads EAGVVQSPRYKIIEKKQPVAFWCNPISGHNTLYWYLQNLGQGPELLIRYENEEAVDDSQLPKDRFSAERLKGVDSTLKIQPAELGDSAVYLCASSLYFEGEPPETQYFGPGTRLLVL.

The rearrangement uses TRBV29-1 and TRBJ1-4, with 9 bases fitting TRBD1. CDR1 and CDR2 from the germline V gene are SQVTM and ANQGSEA. V was clipped by 0 bases and J by 10 bases; unmatched bases: 3. The CDR3 contains 13 residues. The CDR3 nucleotides read TGCAGCGTTGAAGAAAGGGACAGGGCAAAACTGTTTTTT. Amino acid sequence: CSVEERDRAKLFF.

This chain's CDR3 is CASSPGGSSDTQYF. CDR3 nucleotides: TGTGCCAGCAGCCCAGGGGGGAGCTCGGATACGCAGTATTTT. The chain uses TRBV5-4 and TRBJ2-3; D possibly corresponds to TRBD1 (7 bases). Germline CDR1 is SGHNT and CDR2 is YYREEE (reference sequence). Trimming shortened V by 4 bases and J by 6 bases, and 15 bases separated the two germline ends. The CDR3 is made up of 14 amino acids.

In this sample, this clone turned up a few times. The CDR3 region is CASSPGTGLREKLFF. CDR3 bases: TGTGCCAGCAGCCCTGGGACAGGGCTAAGGGAAAAACTGTTTTTT. The chain is built from TRBV7-2 and TRBJ1-4; 9 bases line up with TRBD1. CDR3 length equals 15 residues. J gave up 8 bases and V 5 bases, and 9 bases lay outside the gene matches. Germline V gene sequence: CDR1 SGHTA, CDR2 FQGNSA.

This chain joins TRBV5-1 and TRBJ1-2; no clear D. CDR1 and CDR2 (germline): SGHRS, YFSETQ. V gave up 4 bases and J gave up 5 bases, with 12 bases separating them. The CDR3 has 13 amino acids. The chain's CDR3 is CASSLRINYGYTF. The CDR3 coding sequence is TGCGCCAGCAGCCTCAGGATCAATTATGGCTACACCTTC.

The CDR3 region is CASSLTVNNEQFF. CDR3 coding DNA: TGTGCCAGCAGCTTGACAGTGAACAATGAGCAGTTCTTC. The V gene is TRBV7-9, the J gene TRBJ2-1, with D possibly being TRBD1 (5 bases). V shed 3 bases and J shed 5 bases, with 8 bases lying between them. The CDR3 runs 13 residues. CDR1 and CDR2 from the germline V gene are SEHNR and FQNEAQ (reference sequence).

The chain carries TRBV7-9 and TRBJ1-2; no firm D call. Germline lookup yields CDR1 SEHNR and CDR2 FQNEAQ (reference sequence). Trimming took off 5 bases at V and 4 bases at J, with 11 bases between the two ends. CDR3 length: 13 amino acids. Here the CDR3 reads CASSPGLSYGYTF. CDR3 nucleotide sequence: TGTGCCAGCAGCCCAGGACTGAGCTATGGCTACACCTTC.

This clone was observed a handful of times. The chain employs TRBV5-4 and TRBJ1-1; D gene unclear. The germline V gene has CDR1 SGHNT and CDR2 YYREEE (reference sequence). This CDR3 is built from 13 residues. V was pared by 2 bases and J by 2 bases, with 7 bases between. The CDR3 coding sequence is TGTGCCAGCAGCTTTCCGGGAAACACTGAAGCTTTCTTT. It encodes CASSFPGNTEAFF.

The chain has TRBV19 and TRBJ1-1; possibly TRBD1 for D (5 bases). V was pared by 3 bases and J by 1 base, with 9 bases between. From germline, CDR1 is LNHDA and CDR2 SQIVND (reference sequence). The CDR3 runs 14 residues. The CDR3 loop reads CASSMAGSNTEAFF. In DNA form, the CDR3 reads TGTGCCAGTAGTATGGCAGGGTCGAACACTGAAGCTTTCTTT. Full variable domain (remainder filled in from reference TRBV19 and TRBJ1-1): DGGITQSPKYLFRKEGQNVTLSCEQNLNHDAMYWYRQDPGQGLRLIYYSQIVNDFQKGDIAEGYSVSREKKESFPLTVTSAQKNPTAFYLCASSMAGSNTEAFFGQGTRLTVV.

The genes are TRBV19 and TRBJ2-2; no reliable D call. There are 15 residues in the CDR3. The germline CDR1 and CDR2 sequences are LNHDA and SQIVND (reference sequence). Trimming shortened V by 0 bases and J by 5 bases, and 10 bases separated the two germline ends. Here the CDR3 reads CASSIEGRSTGELFF. CDR3 nucleotide sequence: TGTGCCAGTAGTATAGAAGGTCGGAGTACCGGGGAGCTGTTTTTT.

The chain has TRBV6-5 and TRBJ1-1; the match to TRBD1 covers 8 bases. From germline, CDR1 is MNHEY and CDR2 SVGAGI. J gave up 1 base and V 7 bases, and 5 bases lay outside the gene matches. The CDR3 runs to 14 residues. Written as DNA, the CDR3 is TGTGCCAGCAAAAAACAGGGGGGGAACACTGAAGCTTTCTTT. As protein: CASKKQGGNTEAFF.

The chain joins TRBV2 to TRBJ1-6; TRBD1 is a possible D gene (5 bases). Germline loops: CDR1 SNHLY, CDR2 FYNNEI. The CDR3 is made up of 12 amino acids. V gave up 7 bases and J gave up 7 bases, with 8 bases separating them. CDR3 in amino acids: CASTKGNSPLHF. CDR3 nucleotide sequence: TGTGCCAGCACAAAGGGGAATTCACCCCTCCACTTT.

The chain employs TRBV10-3 and TRBJ2-7; perhaps TRBD2 as D (6 bases). The ends were cut back, 4 bases at V and 1 base at J, with 8 bases in the middle. Germline V lookup: CDR1 ENHRY, CDR2 SYGVKD. CDR3 length: 13 residues. CDR3 protein: CAISGSGSYEQYV. In DNA, the CDR3 is TGTGCCATCAGTGGTAGCGGATCCTACGAGCAGTACGTC.

The chain combines TRBV10-3 with TRBJ1-6, with D tentatively TRBD1 (5 bases). The germline V gene has CDR1 ENHRY and CDR2 SYGVKD. The V gene lost 2 bases and the J gene lost 6 bases, with 11 bases spanning the gap. There are 15 residues in the CDR3. The CDR3 loop is CAISEDGAPNSPLHF. In nucleotides, the CDR3 is TGTGCCATCAGTGAGGATGGGGCGCCTAATTCACCCCTCCACTTT.

The chain uses TRBV6-6 and TRBJ1-5; 7 bases agree with TRBD1. V was pared by 4 bases and J by 9 bases, with 6 bases of the junction left unmatched. Germline V gene lookup returns CDR1 MNHNY and CDR2 SVGAGI (reference sequence). CDR3 length: 13 amino acids. CDR3 sequence (DNA): TGTGCCAGCAGTTTCGGACAGGAGCGGCCCCAGCATTTT. Translation gives CASSFGQERPQHF.

The V call is TRBV11-2, the J call TRBJ2-5, with 9 bases aligning to TRBD2. Germline V gives CDR1 SGHAT, CDR2 FQNNGV. The CDR3 has 17 residues. The V and J ends lost 1 base and 4 bases, in that order; junction bases with no gene match: 10. The CDR3 nucleotides read TGTGCCAGCAGCTTAGGCCTAGCGGGACAACGGCGAGAGACCCAGTACTTC. Protein sequence: CASSLGLAGQRRETQYF.

The chain combines TRBV19 with TRBJ2-2, with TRBD2 as a possible D gene (6 bases). The CDR3 consists of 15 residues. The germline CDR1 and CDR2 sequences are LNHDA and SQIVND (reference sequence). Deletions cut 7 bases from V and 7 bases from J, with 19 bases between. The CDR3 region has the DNA TGTGCCAGTATTCATCGGAGCGGGCGGGGCGGGGAGCTGTTTTTT. Its protein is CASIHRSGRGGELFF.

A note on this clone: Different DNA sequences within this sample yield the same CDR3. The chain uses TRBV15 and TRBJ1-2; 7 nucleotides match TRBD1. CDR3 size: 16 residues. Germline V gene sequence: CDR1 LNHNV, CDR2 YYDKDF (reference sequence). V shed 5 bases, J shed 5 bases, and the junction held 14 bases outside the gene matches. The CDR3 DNA follows: TGTGCCACCAGCGAATTAACGGACAGGTTCGCTTATGGCTACACCTTC. Translating it yields CATSELTDRFAYGYTF. The entire variable domain, with the rest obtained from reference TRBV15 and TRBJ1-2, is as follows: DAMVIQNPRYQVTQFGKPVTLSCSQTLNHNVMYWYQQKSSQAPKLLFHYYDKDFNNEADTPDNFQSRRPNTSFCFLDIRSPGLGDTAMYLCATSELTDRFAYGYTFGSGTRLTVV.

This sequence joins TRBV13 and TRBJ2-5, with TRBD2 identical over 9 bases. J was trimmed by 2 bases and V by 4 bases; bases with no gene match: 5. CDR3 length: 15 amino acids. Germline lookup yields CDR1 PRHDT and CDR2 FYEKMQ (reference sequence). CDR3 region: CASSYGTSTQETQYF. The CDR3, as DNA: TGTGCCAGCAGCTACGGGACTAGCACTCAAGAGACCCAGTACTTC.

The count of this clone is one. This chain connects TRBV11-2 to TRBJ1-1, with a possible D match to TRBD1 (5 bases). CDR1 and CDR2 from the germline V gene are SGHAT and FQNNGV. This CDR3 is 14 amino acids long. V dropped 3 bases and J dropped 2 bases, with 10 bases sitting between them. The CDR3 loop reads CASSFAGGNTEAFF. The DNA of the CDR3 is TGTGCCAGCAGCTTTGCGGGGGGAAACACTGAAGCTTTCTTT.

The chain combines TRBV7-2 with TRBJ2-5; no reliable D call. Looked up from germline, CDR1 is SGHTA and CDR2 is FQGNSA. The CDR3 is 12 amino acids. V was shortened by 1 base and J by 5 bases, with 5 bases between the two germline ends. For the CDR3, the DNA is TGTGCCAGCAGCTTAGGCCGGGAGACCCAGTACTTC. It specifies CASSLGRETQYF.

The chain has TRBV14 and TRBJ1-1; D ambiguous. V was cut by 4 bases and J by 1 base, with 16 bases left in between. The CDR3 contains 16 residues. From germline, CDR1 is SGHDN and CDR2 FVKESK. CDR3 loop: CASSPLSQARNTEAFF. CDR3 DNA: TGTGCCAGCAGCCCCTTATCCCAGGCGAGGAACACTGAAGCTTTCTTT.

This clone was counted between two and nine times. The V and J genes are TRBV4-1 and TRBJ2-7; the match to TRBD1 covers 10 bases. V lost 4 bases and J lost 5; bases outside the gene matches: 5. The germline gives CDR1 MGHRA, CDR2 YSYEKL. This CDR3 spans 14 amino acids. The CDR3 DNA follows: TGCGCCAGCAGCCTTGGGACAGGGGTCCACGAGCAGTACGTC. Translation: CASSLGTGVHEQYV.

This clone was detected a few times. The chain has TRBV14 and TRBJ2-7; a weak D match, TRBD2 (6 bases). CDR3 size: 18 residues. V was cut by 0 bases and J by 2 bases, with 20 bases left in between. CDR1 SGHDN and CDR2 FVKESK come from the germline V gene. CDR3 in DNA: TGTGCCAGCAGCCAAGATCCCAGAGTGGGTTGGGGGGCCTACGAGCAGTACTTC. It encodes CASSQDPRVGWGAYEQYF.

V and J are TRBV11-3 and TRBJ2-1, with TRBD1 matching over 7 bases. Germline V gene lookup returns CDR1 SGHNT and CDR2 YENEEA. The CDR3 sequence is 14 residues long. V dropped 3 bases and J dropped 4; count of bases not matched to a gene: 3. The CDR3 DNA follows: TGTGCCAGCAGCTTCGGGACAGAATACAATGAGCAGTTCTTC. This translates into CASSFGTEYNEQFF.

Only a few counts were recorded for this clone. The chain combines TRBV2 with TRBJ2-2; TRBD2 matches at 9 bases. This CDR3 has 14 residues. Trimming took 4 bases from V and 6 from J; bases not matched to a gene: 3. The germline CDR1 and CDR2 sequences are SNHLY and FYNNEI. The CDR3 nucleotides are TGTGCCAGCAGTGGCCTAGCGGGGTCCGGGGAGCTGTTTTTT. This sequence encodes CASSGLAGSGELFF.

This clone was seen only a few times. The V and J genes are TRBV2 and TRBJ1-3; D is ambiguous. Germline lookup yields CDR1 SNHLY and CDR2 FYNNEI. The V end was cut by 3 bases, the J end by 3 bases, with 15 bases between. There are 16 residues in the CDR3. For the CDR3, the DNA is TGTGCCAGCAGTGATCTCCCGGGTATAGGTGGAAACACCATATATTTT. It specifies CASSDLPGIGGNTIYF.

This chain links TRBV10-3 with TRBJ2-7; TRBD1 matches at 8 bases. V shed 0 bases, J shed 0 bases, and the junction held 4 bases outside the gene matches. The CDR3 totals 16 residues. Per germline, CDR1 ENHRY and CDR2 SYGVKD. The CDR3 spells CAISESGQVSSYEQYF. The CDR3 DNA reads TGTGCCATCAGTGAGTCGGGACAGGTTTCCTCCTACGAGCAGTACTTC.